This T cell receptor beta chain emerged from a study of CD8+CD57+ T cells in acquired aplastic anemia. The study's findings and limits: Levels of CD8+ Simpson's diversity were not significantly distinct in patients versus controls.

This clonotype has at least ten counts. Its antigen is undetermined. The study profiled TCR beta VDJ and CDR3 using genomic DNA as template. TCRdb ran MiXCR on the reads and lists one entry per CDR3 protein. The repertoire has about 170,000 distinct CDR3 sequences, roughly 40% of them found once; the top ten carry about 1.1%. Sample: sorted CD4+, CD8+, or CD8+CD57+ T cells (not recorded which) from PBMCs. The TCR originated in a human donor in good health.

CDR3: CSAWDRPTYEQYF. The CDR3 nucleotides read TGCAGTGCTTGGGACAGGCCCACCTACGAGCAGTACTTC. This chain links TRBV20-1 with TRBJ2-7; 8 nucleotides match TRBD1. The CDR3 has 13 amino acids. CDR1 and CDR2 (germline): DFQATT, SNEGSKA (reference sequence). J gave up 2 bases and V 5 bases, and 5 bases lay outside the gene matches.